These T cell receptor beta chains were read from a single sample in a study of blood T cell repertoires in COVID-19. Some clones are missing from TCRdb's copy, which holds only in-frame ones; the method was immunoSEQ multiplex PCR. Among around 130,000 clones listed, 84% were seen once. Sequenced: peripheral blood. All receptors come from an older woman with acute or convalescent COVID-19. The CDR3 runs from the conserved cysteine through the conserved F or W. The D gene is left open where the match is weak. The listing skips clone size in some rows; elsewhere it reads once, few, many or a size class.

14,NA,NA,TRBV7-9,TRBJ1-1,CASSLGQANTEAFF,TGTGCCAGCAGCTTAGGGCAGGCGAACACTGAAGCTTTCTTT
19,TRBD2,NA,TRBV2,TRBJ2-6,CASSRGSGGSPSGANVLTF,TGTGCCAGCAGTAGGGGTAGCGGGGGGTCTCCCTCTGGGGCCAACGTCCTGACTTTC
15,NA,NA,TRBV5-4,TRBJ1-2,CASFTPDRNLYGYTF,TGTGCCAGCTTCACTCCCGACAGGAACCTCTATGGCTACACCTTC
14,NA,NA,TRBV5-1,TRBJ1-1,CASSRGEANTEAFF,TGCGCCAGCAGCCGCGGGGAGGCGAACACTGAAGCTTTCTTT
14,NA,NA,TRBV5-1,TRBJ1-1,CASSPNTGNTEAFF,TGCGCCAGCAGCCCAAACACAGGGAACACTGAAGCTTTCTTT
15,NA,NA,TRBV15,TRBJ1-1,CATSRAERGAAEAFF,TGTGCCACCAGCAGAGCTGAGCGGGGGGCGGCAGAAGCTTTCTTT
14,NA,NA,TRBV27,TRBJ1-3,CASRSGAGGNTIYF,TGTGCCAGCAGATCAGGGGCAGGTGGAAACACCATATATTTT
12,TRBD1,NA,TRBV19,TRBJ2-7,CASAGQGREQYF,TGTGCCAGTGCCGGACAGGGACGGGAGCAGTACTTC
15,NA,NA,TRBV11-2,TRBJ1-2,CASSSWTDINYGYTF,TGTGCCAGCAGCTCCTGGACAGACATAAACTATGGCTACACCTTC
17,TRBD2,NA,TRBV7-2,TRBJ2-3,CASSLAGSGVYSDTQYF,TGTGCCAGCAGCTTAGCTGGTAGCGGGGTATATTCAGATACGCAGTATTTT
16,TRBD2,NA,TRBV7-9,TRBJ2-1,CASSISLRGGRNEQFF,TGTGCCAGCAGCATCTCGTTGCGGGGGGGCAGGAATGAGCAGTTCTTC
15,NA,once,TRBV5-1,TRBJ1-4,CASSQDSGVLAELFF,TGCGCCAGCAGCCAAGATTCAGGGGTTTTGGCGGAACTGTTTTTT
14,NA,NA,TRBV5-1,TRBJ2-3,CASSLGGRTDTQYF,TGCGCCAGCAGCTTGGGGGGCCGCACAGATACGCAGTATTTT
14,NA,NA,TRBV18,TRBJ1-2,CASSPLTENYGYTF,TGTGCCAGCTCACCTTTGACAGAGAACTATGGCTACACCTTC
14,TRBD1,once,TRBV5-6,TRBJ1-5,CASSWGTGNQPQHF,TGTGCCAGCAGCTGGGGGACAGGGAATCAGCCCCAGCATTTT
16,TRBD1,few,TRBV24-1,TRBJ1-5,CATSPTLQGGDQPQHF,TGTGCCACCAGTCCAACCTTACAGGGGGGTGATCAGCCCCAGCATTTT
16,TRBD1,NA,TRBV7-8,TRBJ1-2,CASSHRTGGAGYGYTF,TGTGCCAGCAGCCACCGTACAGGGGGCGCTGGCTATGGCTACACCTTC
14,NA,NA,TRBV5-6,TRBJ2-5,CASSLTPLEETQYF,TGTGCCAGCAGCTTGACCCCACTGGAGGAGACCCAGTACTTC
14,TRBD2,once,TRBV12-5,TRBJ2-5,CASGLDGTRGTQYF,TGTGCTAGTGGTTTGGACGGGACTAGGGGGACCCAGTACTTC
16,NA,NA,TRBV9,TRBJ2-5,CASSVGASSYQETQYF,TGTGCCAGCAGCGTAGGGGCTAGCTCGTATCAAGAGACCCAGTACTTC
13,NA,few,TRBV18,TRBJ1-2,CASSPVTGYGYTF,TGTGCCAGCTCACCAGTCACAGGCTATGGCTACACCTTC
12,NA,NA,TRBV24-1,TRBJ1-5,CATSSPGQPQHF,TGTGCCACCTCTTCACCAGGCCAGCCCCAGCATTTT
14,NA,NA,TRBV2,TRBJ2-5,CASRPGHGGETQYF,TGTGCCAGCAGGCCGGGCCACGGGGGAGAGACCCAGTACTTC
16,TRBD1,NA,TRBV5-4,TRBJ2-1,CASSLVAGGLFNEQFF,TGTGCCAGCAGCTTGGTGGCAGGGGGCTTATTCAATGAGCAGTTCTTC
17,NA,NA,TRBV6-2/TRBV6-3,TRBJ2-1,CASSYRIDSAGIHEQFF,TGTGCCAGCAGTTACCGTATCGATTCGGCAGGTATCCATGAGCAGTTCTTC
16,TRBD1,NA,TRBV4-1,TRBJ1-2,CASSYPDRVRGYGYTF,TGCGCCAGCAGCTACCCGGACAGGGTACGGGGCTATGGCTACACCTTC
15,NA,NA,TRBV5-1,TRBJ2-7,CASSTTPDWYYEQYF,TGCGCCAGCAGCACCACCCCCGACTGGTACTACGAGCAGTACTTC
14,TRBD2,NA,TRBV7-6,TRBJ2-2,CASSLRSGREELFF,TGTGCCAGCAGCTTAAGGTCAGGGAGGGAGGAGCTGTTTTTT
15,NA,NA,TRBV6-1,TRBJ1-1,CASSDPSLGAAEAFF,TGTGCCAGCAGTGACCCCTCTTTAGGGGCAGCTGAAGCTTTCTTT
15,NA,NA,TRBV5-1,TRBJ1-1,CASSLYGPTGGEAFF,TGCGCCAGCAGCTTGTACGGACCAACAGGCGGTGAAGCTTTCTTT
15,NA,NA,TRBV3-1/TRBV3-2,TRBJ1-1,CASSHTTGWDTEAFF,TGTGCCAGCAGCCATACGACGGGGTGGGACACTGAAGCTTTCTTT
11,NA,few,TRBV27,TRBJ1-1,CASSDRAEAFF,TGTGCCAGCAGTGACAGAGCTGAAGCTTTCTTT
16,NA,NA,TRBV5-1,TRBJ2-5,CASSLLPGRGQETQYF,TGCGCCAGCAGCTTGCTCCCGGGTCGGGGCCAAGAGACCCAGTACTTC
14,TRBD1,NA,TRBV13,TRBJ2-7,CASSPRQGAYEQYF,TGTGCCAGCAGCCCCCGACAGGGAGCCTACGAGCAGTACTTC
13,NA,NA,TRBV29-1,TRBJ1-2,CSVVIQTNYGYTF,TGCAGCGTTGTAATACAGACTAACTATGGCTACACCTTC
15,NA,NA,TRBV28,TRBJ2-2,CASLSGSLNTGELFF,TGTGCCAGCCTCTCAGGTAGTCTCAACACCGGGGAGCTGTTTTTT
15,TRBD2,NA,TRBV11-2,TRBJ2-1,CASSLNSGGYNEQFF,TGTGCCAGCAGCTTAAATAGCGGGGGGTACAATGAGCAGTTCTTC
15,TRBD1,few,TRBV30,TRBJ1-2,CAWKYPGTGNYGYTF,TGTGCCTGGAAGTACCCCGGGACAGGGAACTATGGCTACACCTTC
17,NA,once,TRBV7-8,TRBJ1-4,CASSREQLTATNEKLFF,TGTGCCAGCAGCCGAGAACAGCTGACGGCAACTAATGAAAAACTGTTTTTT
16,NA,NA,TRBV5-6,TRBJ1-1,CASSFPTPVMNTEAFF,TGTGCCAGCAGCTTCCCTACGCCGGTCATGAACACTGAAGCTTTCTTT
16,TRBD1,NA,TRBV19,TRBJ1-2,CASSTKQGTSNYGYTF,TGTGCCAGTAGTACCAAACAGGGGACCTCTAACTATGGCTACACCTTC
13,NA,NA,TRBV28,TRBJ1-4,CASKGVLNEKLFF,TGTGCCAGCAAAGGAGTTCTCAATGAAAAACTGTTTTTT
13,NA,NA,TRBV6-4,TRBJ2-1,CASSVNPSGEQFF,TGTGCCAGCAGTGTAAACCCCTCGGGAGAGCAGTTCTTC
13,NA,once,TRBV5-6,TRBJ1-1,CASSPVGVTEAFF,TGTGCCAGCAGCCCCGTAGGGGTGACTGAAGCTTTCTTT
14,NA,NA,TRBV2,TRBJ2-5,CASTFPSGLETQYF,TGTGCCAGCACCTTCCCATCAGGGTTGGAGACCCAGTACTTC
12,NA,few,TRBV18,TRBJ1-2,CASSTIGYGYTF,TGTGCCAGCTCGACTATCGGCTATGGCTACACCTTC
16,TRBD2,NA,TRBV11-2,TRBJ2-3,CASSLVNGGGANTQYF,TGTGCCAGCAGCTTAGTTAACGGCGGGGGGGCAAATACGCAGTATTTT